Reported below is one TCR beta chain. Its antigen is unknown. Caucasian, healthy and from Russia, the donors were aged between 6 and 90. Germline CDR1 is MDHEN and CDR2 is SYDVKM. Trimming took off 2 bases at V and 13 bases at J, with 14 bases between the two ends. This CDR3 is built from 13 residues. The data belong to a study of blood T cells in healthy people across ages. Study as a whole: About one barcoded TCR beta cDNA was captured per two T cells.

General study findings and limits: Reliance upon unsorted PBMCs precluded definitive naive versus antigen-experienced comparison.

PCR was performed a second time for about 7 to 11 cycles using a sample-barcoded 5' primer and a J-beta primer mix. Researchers report that a template-switch adaptor with 12 random nucleotides tagged each cDNA molecule. Via MiXCR, TCRdb re-called the 5' RACE reads, giving one row per CDR3 protein. This table holds approximately 900,000 distinct CDR3 sequences, 48% found once. The chain carries TRBV28 and TRBJ1-4; D not resolved. The clonotype originates from a man between 25 and 39 years old in good health. The specimen was blood. The DNA of the CDR3 is TGTGCCAGCAGTTTAAGGGTGGAAAAAACACTGTTTTTT. Residues: CASSLRVEKTLFF.